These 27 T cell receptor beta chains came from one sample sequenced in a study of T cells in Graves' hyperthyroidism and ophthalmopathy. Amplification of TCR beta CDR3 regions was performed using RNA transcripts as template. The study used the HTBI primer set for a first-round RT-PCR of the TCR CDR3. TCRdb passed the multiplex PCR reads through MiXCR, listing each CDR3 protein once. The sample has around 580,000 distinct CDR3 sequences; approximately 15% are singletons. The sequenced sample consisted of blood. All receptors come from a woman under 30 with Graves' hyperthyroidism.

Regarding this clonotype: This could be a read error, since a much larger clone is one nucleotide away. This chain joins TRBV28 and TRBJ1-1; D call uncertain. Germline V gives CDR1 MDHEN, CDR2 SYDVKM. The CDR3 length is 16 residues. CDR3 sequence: CASSPSGGPENTEASF. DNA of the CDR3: TGTGCCAGCAGTCCCTCAGGAGGCCCGGAGAACACTGAAGCTTCCTTT.

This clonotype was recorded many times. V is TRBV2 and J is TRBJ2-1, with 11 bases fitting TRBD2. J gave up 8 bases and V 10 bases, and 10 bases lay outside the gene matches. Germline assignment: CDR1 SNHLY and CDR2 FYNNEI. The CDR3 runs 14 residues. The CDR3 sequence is CAIALAGVGYEQFF. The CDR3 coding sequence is TGTGCCATCGCACTAGCGGGAGTTGGTTATGAGCAGTTCTTC.

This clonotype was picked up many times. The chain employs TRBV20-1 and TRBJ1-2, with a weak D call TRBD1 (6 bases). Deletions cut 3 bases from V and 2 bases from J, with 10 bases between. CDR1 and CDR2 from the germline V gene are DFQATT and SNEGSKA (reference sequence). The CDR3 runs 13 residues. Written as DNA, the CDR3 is TGCAGTGCTAGTCTACAGGGAAACTATGGCTACACCTTC. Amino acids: CSASLQGNYGYTF.

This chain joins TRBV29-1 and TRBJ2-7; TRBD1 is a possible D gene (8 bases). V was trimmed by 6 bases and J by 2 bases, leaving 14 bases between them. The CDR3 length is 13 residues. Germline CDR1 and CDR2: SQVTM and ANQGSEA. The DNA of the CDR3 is TGCAGCGTCCTCACAGGGGGGGCCTACGAGCAGTACTTC. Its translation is CSVLTGGAYEQYF.

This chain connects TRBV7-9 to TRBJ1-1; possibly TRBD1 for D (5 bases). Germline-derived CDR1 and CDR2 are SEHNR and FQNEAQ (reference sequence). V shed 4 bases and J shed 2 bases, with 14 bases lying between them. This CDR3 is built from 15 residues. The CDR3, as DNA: TGTGCCAGCAGCTCGCCCGGGACGATTAACACTGAAGCTTTCTTT. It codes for CASSSPGTINTEAFF.

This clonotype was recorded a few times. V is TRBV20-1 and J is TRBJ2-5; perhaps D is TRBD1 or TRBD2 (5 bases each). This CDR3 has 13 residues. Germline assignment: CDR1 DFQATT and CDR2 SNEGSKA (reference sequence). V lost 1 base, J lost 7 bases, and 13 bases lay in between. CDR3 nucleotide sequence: TGCAGTGCTAGAGGGGGGATAATACGGACCCAGTACTTC. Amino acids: CSARGGIIRTQYF.

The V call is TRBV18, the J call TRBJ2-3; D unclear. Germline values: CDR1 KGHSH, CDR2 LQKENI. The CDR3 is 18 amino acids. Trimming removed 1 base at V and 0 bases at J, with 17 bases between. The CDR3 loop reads CASSPRAQAAISTDTQYF. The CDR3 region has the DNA TGTGCCAGCTCACCACGGGCGCAGGCAGCTATTAGCACAGATACGCAGTATTTT. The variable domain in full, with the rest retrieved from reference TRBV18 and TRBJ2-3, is NAGVMQNPRHLVRRRGQEARLRCSPMKGHSHVYWYRQLPEEGLKFMVYLQKENIIDESGMPKERFSAEFPKEGPSILRIQQVVRGDSAAYFCASSPRAQAAISTDTQYFGPGTRLTVL.

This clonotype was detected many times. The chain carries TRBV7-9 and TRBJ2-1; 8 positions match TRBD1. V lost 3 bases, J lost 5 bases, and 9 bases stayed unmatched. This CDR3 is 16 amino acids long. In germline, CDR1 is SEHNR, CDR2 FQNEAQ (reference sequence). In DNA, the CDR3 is TGTGCCAGCAGCTTCAACTTTGGGACAGGAGACAATGAGCAGTTCTTC. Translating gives CASSFNFGTGDNEQFF.

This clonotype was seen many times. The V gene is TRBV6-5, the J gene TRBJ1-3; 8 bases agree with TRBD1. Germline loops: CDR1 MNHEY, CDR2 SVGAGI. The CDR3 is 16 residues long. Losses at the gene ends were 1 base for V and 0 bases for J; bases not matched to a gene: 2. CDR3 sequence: CASSYLGQDSGNTIYF. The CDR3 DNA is TGTGCCAGCAGTTACTTGGGACAGGACTCTGGAAACACCATATATTTT.

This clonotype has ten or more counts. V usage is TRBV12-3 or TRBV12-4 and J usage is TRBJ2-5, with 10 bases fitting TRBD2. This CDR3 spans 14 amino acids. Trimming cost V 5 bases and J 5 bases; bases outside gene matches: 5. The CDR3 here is CASSPSGGWETQYF. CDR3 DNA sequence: TGTGCCAGCAGTCCTAGCGGGGGTTGGGAGACCCAGTACTTC.

The CDR3 spells CASSSDPGRTIPNSPLHF. As DNA, the CDR3 is TGTGCCAGCAGCTCCGACCCGGGACGCACGATACCTAATTCACCCCTCCACTTT. The genes are TRBV7-9 and TRBJ1-6; tentatively, D is TRBD1 (5 bases). CDR1 is SEHNR and CDR2 is FQNEAQ in the germline V gene (reference sequence). The CDR3 sequence is 18 residues long. Between the trimmed V and J ends, which lost 4 bases and 6 bases, there was a span of 22 bases.

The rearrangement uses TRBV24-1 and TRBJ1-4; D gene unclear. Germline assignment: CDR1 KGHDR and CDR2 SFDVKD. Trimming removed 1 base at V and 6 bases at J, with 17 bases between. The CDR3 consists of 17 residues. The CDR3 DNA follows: TGTGCCACCAGTGATTTTAGTGGCCGCCTGATGGATGAAAAACTGTTTTTT. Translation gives CATSDFSGRLMDEKLFF.

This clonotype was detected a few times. CDR3 nucleotides: TGTGCCAGCAGCCGGGGGGTGGGAATCGAGACCAAAAACATTCAGTACTTC. This sequence encodes CASSRGVGIETKNIQYF. This chain connects TRBV7-9 to TRBJ2-4; 7 bases agree with TRBD2. Germline CDR1 reads SEHNR; CDR2 reads FQNEAQ (reference sequence). The trim removed 5 bases at V and 2 bases at J, leaving 12 bases unmatched. CDR3 length equals 17 residues.

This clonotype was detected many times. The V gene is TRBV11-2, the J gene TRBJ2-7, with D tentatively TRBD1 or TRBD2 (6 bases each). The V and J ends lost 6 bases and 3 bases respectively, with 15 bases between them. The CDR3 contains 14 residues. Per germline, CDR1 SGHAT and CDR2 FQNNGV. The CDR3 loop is CASSFRGGSYEQYF. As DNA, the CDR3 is TGTGCCAGCAGTTTTCGAGGGGGGAGCTACGAGCAGTACTTC.

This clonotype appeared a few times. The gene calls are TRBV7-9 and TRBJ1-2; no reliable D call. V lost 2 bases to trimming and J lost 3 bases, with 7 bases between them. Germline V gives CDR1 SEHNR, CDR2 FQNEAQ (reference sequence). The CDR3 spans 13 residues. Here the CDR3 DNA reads TGTGCCAGCAGCTTAAGGGAGCACTATGGCTACACCTTC. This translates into CASSLREHYGYTF.

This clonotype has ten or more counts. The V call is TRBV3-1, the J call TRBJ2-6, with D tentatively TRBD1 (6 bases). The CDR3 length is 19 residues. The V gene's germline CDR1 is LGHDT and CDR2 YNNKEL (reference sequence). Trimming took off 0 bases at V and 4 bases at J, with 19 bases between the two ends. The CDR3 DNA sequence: TGTGCCAGCAGCCAAGATATAGACAAGGGGGAAACGGGGGCCAACGTCCTGACTTTC. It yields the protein CASSQDIDKGETGANVLTF.

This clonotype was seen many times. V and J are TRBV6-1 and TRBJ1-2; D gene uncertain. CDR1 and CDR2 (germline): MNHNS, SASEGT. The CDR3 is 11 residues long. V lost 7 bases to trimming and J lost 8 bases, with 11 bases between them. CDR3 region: CASKAAGGYTF. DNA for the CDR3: TGTGCCAGCAAGGCAGCGGGCGGCTACACCTTC.

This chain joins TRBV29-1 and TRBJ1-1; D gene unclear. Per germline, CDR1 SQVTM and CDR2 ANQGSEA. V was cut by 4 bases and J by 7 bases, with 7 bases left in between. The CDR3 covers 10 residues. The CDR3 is CSVVGSEAFF. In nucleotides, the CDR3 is TGCAGCGTTGTTGGCAGTGAAGCTTTCTTT. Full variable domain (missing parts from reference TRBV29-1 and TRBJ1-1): SAVISQKPSRDICQRGTSLTIQCQVDSQVTMMFWYRQQPGQSLTLIATANQGSEATYESGFVIDKFPISRPNLTFSTLTVSNMSPEDSSIYLCSVVGSEAFFGQGTRLTVV.

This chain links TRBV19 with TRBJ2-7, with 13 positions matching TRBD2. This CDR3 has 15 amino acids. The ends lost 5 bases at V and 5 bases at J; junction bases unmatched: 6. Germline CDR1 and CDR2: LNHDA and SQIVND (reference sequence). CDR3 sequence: CASSPRTSGSDEQYF. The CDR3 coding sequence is TGTGCCAGTAGTCCAAGGACTAGCGGGAGTGACGAGCAGTACTTC.

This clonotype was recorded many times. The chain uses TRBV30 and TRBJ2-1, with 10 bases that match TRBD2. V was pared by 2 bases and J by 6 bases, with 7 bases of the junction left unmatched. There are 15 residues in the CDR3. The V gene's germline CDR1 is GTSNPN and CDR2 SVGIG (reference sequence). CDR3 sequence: CAWSHLGLAANEQFF. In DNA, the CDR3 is TGTGCCTGGAGTCATCTCGGACTAGCGGCCAATGAGCAGTTCTTC.

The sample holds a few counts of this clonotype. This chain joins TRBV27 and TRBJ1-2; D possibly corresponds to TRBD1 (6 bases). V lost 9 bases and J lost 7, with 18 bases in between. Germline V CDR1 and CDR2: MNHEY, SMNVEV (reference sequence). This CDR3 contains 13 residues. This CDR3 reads CASRRGLAGGYTF. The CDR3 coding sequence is TGTGCCAGTAGGCGGGGGCTTGCGGGTGGCTACACCTTC.

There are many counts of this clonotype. Here the CDR3 reads CASSLAHANTEAFF. CDR3 coding DNA: TGTGCCAGCAGTTTAGCGCACGCGAACACTGAAGCTTTCTTT. The rearrangement uses TRBV12-3 or TRBV12-4 and TRBJ1-1; D call uncertain. The CDR3 is 14 amino acids. V lost 0 bases, J lost 1 base, and 6 bases lay in between.

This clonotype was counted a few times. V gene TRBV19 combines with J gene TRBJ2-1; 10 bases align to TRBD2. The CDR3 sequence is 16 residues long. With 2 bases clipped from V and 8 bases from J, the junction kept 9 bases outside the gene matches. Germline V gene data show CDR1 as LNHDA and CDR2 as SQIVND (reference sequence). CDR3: CASSISGRALFDEQFF. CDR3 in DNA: TGTGCCAGTAGTATAAGCGGGAGGGCACTTTTCGATGAGCAGTTCTTC.

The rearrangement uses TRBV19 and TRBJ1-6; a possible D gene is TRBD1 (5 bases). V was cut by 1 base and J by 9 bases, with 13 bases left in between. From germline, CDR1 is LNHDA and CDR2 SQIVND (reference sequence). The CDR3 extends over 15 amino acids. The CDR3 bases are TGTGCCAGTAGTATAGGGGGGACGGGAGGTTCACCCCTCCACTTT. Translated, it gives CASSIGGTGGSPLHF.

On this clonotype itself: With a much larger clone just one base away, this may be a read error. The CDR3 region has the DNA TGTGCCAGCAGCCCCGGCAGGGACGCCAGAGAAAACGTTCAGTACTTC. Protein: CASSPGRDARENVQYF. This chain links TRBV7-9 with TRBJ2-4, with D perhaps being TRBD1 or TRBD2 (5 bases each). There are 16 residues in the CDR3. CDR1 SEHNR and CDR2 FQNEAQ come from the germline V gene (reference sequence).

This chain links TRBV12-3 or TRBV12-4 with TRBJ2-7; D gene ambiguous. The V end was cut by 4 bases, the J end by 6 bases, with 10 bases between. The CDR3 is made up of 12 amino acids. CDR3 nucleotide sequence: TGTGCCAGCAGTTCCGGGTGGGGCGAGCAGTACTTC. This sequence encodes CASSSGWGEQYF.

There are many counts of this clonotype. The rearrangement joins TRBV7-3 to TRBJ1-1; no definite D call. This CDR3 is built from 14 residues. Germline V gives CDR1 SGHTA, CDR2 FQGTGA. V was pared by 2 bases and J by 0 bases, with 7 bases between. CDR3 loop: CASSLSSMNTEAFF. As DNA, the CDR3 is TGTGCCAGCAGCTTATCCAGTATGAACACTGAAGCTTTCTTT. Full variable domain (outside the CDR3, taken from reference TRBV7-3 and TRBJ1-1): GAGVSQTPSNKVTEKGKYVELRCDPISGHTALYWYRQSLGQGPEFLIYFQGTGAADDSGLPNDRFFAVRPEGSVSTLKIQRTERGDSAVYLCASSLSSMNTEAFFGQGTRLTVV.